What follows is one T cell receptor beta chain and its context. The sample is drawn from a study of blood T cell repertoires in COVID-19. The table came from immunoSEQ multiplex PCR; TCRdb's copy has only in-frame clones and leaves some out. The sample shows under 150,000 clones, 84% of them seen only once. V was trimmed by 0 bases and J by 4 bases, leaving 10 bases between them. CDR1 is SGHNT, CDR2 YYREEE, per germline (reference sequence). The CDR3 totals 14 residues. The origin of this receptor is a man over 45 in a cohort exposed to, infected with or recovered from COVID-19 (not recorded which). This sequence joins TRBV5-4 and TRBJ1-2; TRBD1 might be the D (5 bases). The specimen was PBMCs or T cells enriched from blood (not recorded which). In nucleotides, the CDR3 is TGTGCCAGCAGCTTGGTACAGGACCTCTATGGCTACACCTTC. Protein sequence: CASSLVQDLYGYTF. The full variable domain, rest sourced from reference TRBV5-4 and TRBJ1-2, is ETGVTQSPTHLIKTRGQQVTLRCSSQSGHNTVSWYQQALGQGPQFIFQYYREEENGRGNFPPRFSGLQFPNYSSELNVNALELDDSALYLCASSLVQDLYGYTFGSGTRLTVV.